The 31 T cell receptor beta chains in this list originate from one sample, sequenced in a study of cytomegalovirus exposure and HLA in healthy donors. The PCR employed 60 Vbeta primers together with 13 Jbeta primers. Profiling relied on immunoSEQ multiplex PCR, and the TCRdb table lists in-frame clones only, not all of them. The sample holds roughly 150,000 clones, roughly 85% seen once. The material sequenced was PBMCs. The source of these receptors is a man aged 18 to 29 in good health and CMV-seropositive.

This rearrangement joins TRBV5-4 to TRBJ2-1, with TRBD1 matching 8 bases. Germline assignment: CDR1 SGHNT and CDR2 YYREEE (reference sequence). The CDR3 runs 12 residues. The J segment lost 9 bases and the V segment lost 4 bases, leaving 3 bases of the junction unmatched. This CDR3 reads CASSLQGGEQFF. For the CDR3, the DNA is TGTGCCAGCAGCCTACAGGGGGGTGAGCAGTTCTTC.

The sample holds a few counts of this clone. The V call is TRBV28, the J call TRBJ1-5; TRBD1 agrees at 7 bases. CDR1 and CDR2 from the germline V gene are MDHEN and SYDVKM. Unmatched junction bases numbered 7, after V lost 7 bases and J lost 4 bases. CDR3 length equals 14 residues. This chain's CDR3 is CASIRQGWNQPQHF. CDR3 coding DNA: TGTGCCAGCATTCGACAGGGTTGGAATCAGCCCCAGCATTTT.

The chain recombines TRBV28 with TRBJ1-5; TRBD1 matches 7 bases. The CDR3 spans 14 residues. The V gene end was trimmed by 1 base and the J gene end by 7 bases; junction bases not matched to a gene: 4. CDR1 MDHEN and CDR2 SYDVKM come from the germline V gene. Here the CDR3 reads CASSLSGGGQPQHF. The CDR3 region has the DNA TGTGCCAGCAGTTTATCAGGGGGAGGCCAGCCCCAGCATTTT.

The rearrangement uses TRBV7-2 and TRBJ2-5; D not certain. Germline CDR1 and CDR2: SGHTA and FQGNSA. V dropped 6 bases and J dropped 5 bases, with 7 bases sitting between them. This CDR3 comprises 11 residues. CDR3 protein: CASSYSETQYF. CDR3 DNA sequence: TGTGCCAGCAGTTATTCGGAGACCCAGTACTTC.

The V call is TRBV30, the J call TRBJ1-4; the match to TRBD1 covers 7 bases. The ends lost 2 bases at V and 6 bases at J; junction bases unmatched: 9. The CDR3 totals 15 residues. Germline V gene data show CDR1 as GTSNPN and CDR2 as SVGIG (reference sequence). The CDR3 here is CAWSSTGPEYEKLFF. The DNA of the CDR3 is TGTGCCTGGAGTTCGACAGGGCCTGAATATGAAAAACTGTTTTTT. The full variable domain, completed using reference TRBV30 and TRBJ1-4, is SQTIHQWPATLVQPVGSPLSLECTVEGTSNPNLYWYRQAAGRGLQLLFYSVGIGQISSEVPQNLSASRPQDRQFILSSKKLLLSDSGFYLCAWSSTGPEYEKLFFGSGTQLSVL.

The chain joins TRBV5-1 to TRBJ2-7; D gene ambiguous. The CDR3 spans 14 residues. Trimming shortened V by 0 bases and J by 2 bases, and 9 bases separated the two germline ends. Germline CDR1 and CDR2: SGHRS and YFSETQ. In DNA form, the CDR3 reads TGCGCCAGCAGCTTGGGGGCAGGAACCTACGAGCAGTACTTC. Translated: CASSLGAGTYEQYF.

The chain is built from TRBV19 and TRBJ2-2; 7 nucleotides line up with TRBD2. The CDR3 consists of 15 residues. The germline V gene encodes CDR1 LNHDA and CDR2 SQIVND (reference sequence). V lost 3 bases to trimming and J lost 5 bases; unmatched junction nucleotides: 6. The CDR3 DNA sequence: TGTGCCAGTAGTATGGGGGACTATATAACCGGGGAGCTGTTTTTT. It encodes CASSMGDYITGELFF.

This clone appeared a single time. The V call is TRBV7-8, the J call TRBJ2-1; D is possibly TRBD1 (6 bases). Looked up from germline, CDR1 is SGHVS and CDR2 is FQNEAQ. This CDR3 has 15 amino acids. Trimming stripped 5 bases from V and 4 bases from J, with 15 bases between. The CDR3 protein is CASSPIRGGYNEQFF. For the CDR3, the DNA is TGTGCCAGCAGCCCGATACGAGGGGGTTACAATGAGCAGTTCTTC.

The V gene is TRBV30, the J gene TRBJ1-4, with 9 nucleotides matching TRBD1. Germline V gene sequence: CDR1 GTSNPN, CDR2 SVGIG (reference sequence). Trimming at V came to 4 bases and at J to 5 bases, leaving 5 bases not matched to a gene. CDR3 length: 14 amino acids. CDR3 protein: CAWTSGTGNEKLFF. The DNA for the CDR3 is TGTGCCTGGACATCCGGGACAGGGAATGAAAAACTGTTTTTT. Full variable domain (rest looked up from reference TRBV30 and TRBJ1-4): SQTIHQWPATLVQPVGSPLSLECTVEGTSNPNLYWYRQAAGRGLQLLFYSVGIGQISSEVPQNLSASRPQDRQFILSSKKLLLSDSGFYLCAWTSGTGNEKLFFGSGTQLSVL.

Turning to this clone: Other DNA sequences of this sample code for an identical CDR3. The chain combines TRBV5-1 with TRBJ1-5; D unresolved. The germline V gene encodes CDR1 SGHRS and CDR2 YFSETQ. This CDR3 is built from 13 residues. The V gene lost 1 base and the J gene lost 2 bases, with 4 bases spanning the gap. DNA for the CDR3: TGCGCCAGCAGCTTGTCTGGCAATCAGCCCCAGCATTTT. Its translation: CASSLSGNQPQHF.

About this clone: Other DNA sequences in the sample encode the same CDR3. J is TRBJ2-7 and V is TRBV5-1; 7 positions match TRBD2. Germline V gene data show CDR1 as SGHRS and CDR2 as YFSETQ. This CDR3 spans 16 amino acids. V gave up 3 bases and J gave up 4 bases; unmatched junction bases: 13. In DNA form, the CDR3 reads TGCGCCAGCAGCTCGCGAGAGGCGGGAGAACCGTACGAGCAGTACTTC. Residues: CASSSREAGEPYEQYF.

This chain connects TRBV5-1 to TRBJ2-5, with D possibly TRBD1 on 6 matching bases. The CDR3 is 15 amino acids. The germline V gene has CDR1 SGHRS and CDR2 YFSETQ. The V end lost 6 bases, the J end lost 2 bases, and 17 bases lay between the germline ends. The CDR3 DNA follows: TGCGCCAGCACCACAGGGTGGGCCGGTCAAGAGACCCAGTACTTC. It translates to CASTTGWAGQETQYF. Full variable domain (rest looked up from reference TRBV5-1 and TRBJ2-5): KAGVTQTPRYLIKTRGQQVTLSCSPISGHRSVSWYQQTPGQGLQFLFEYFSETQRNKGNFPGRFSGRQFSNSRSEMNVSTLELGDSALYLCASTTGWAGQETQYFGPGTRLLVL.

The chain is built from TRBV4-3 and TRBJ1-2; tentatively, D is TRBD1 (5 bases). The germline gives CDR1 LGHNA, CDR2 YSLEER. V shed 4 bases and J shed 0 bases, with 9 bases lying between them. This CDR3 is built from 14 residues. Here the CDR3 reads CASSPRQTNYGYTF. The CDR3, as DNA: TGCGCCAGCAGCCCCCGACAGACTAACTATGGCTACACCTTC.

This clone was detected only once. The V gene is TRBV6-1, the J gene TRBJ2-7; no reliable D call. The CDR3 covers 11 residues. Per the germline V gene, CDR1 is MNHNS and CDR2 is SASEGT. V shed 2 bases and J shed 4 bases, with 3 bases lying between them. The CDR3 DNA sequence: TGTGCCAGCAGTGAACCGTACGAGCAGTACTTC. Its translation: CASSEPYEQYF.

This clone was observed once. This sequence joins TRBV28 and TRBJ1-2; D is perhaps TRBD1 (5 bases). In germline, CDR1 is MDHEN, CDR2 SYDVKM. CDR3 length: 11 amino acids. V lost 6 bases and J 7 bases, leaving 9 bases between the germline ends. This chain's CDR3 is CASRGEGGYTF. The CDR3 nucleotides read TGTGCCAGCAGAGGGGAGGGTGGCTACACCTTC.

The gene calls are TRBV27 and TRBJ2-7; perhaps TRBD1 as D (5 bases). Per the germline V gene, CDR1 is MNHEY and CDR2 is SMNVEV (reference sequence). The CDR3 is 13 amino acids. V lost 2 bases, J lost 5 bases, and 10 bases lay in between. CDR3 amino acids: CASSLQSGNEQYF. In nucleotides, the CDR3 is TGTGCCAGCAGTTTACAATCAGGGAACGAGCAGTACTTC.

This clone was recorded only once. The rearrangement joins TRBV6-1 to TRBJ1-1; D not certain. Germline V lookup: CDR1 MNHNS, CDR2 SASEGT. The CDR3 is 15 residues long. The V end was cut by 4 bases, the J end by 1 base, with 13 bases between. The CDR3 here is CASSGGATKNTEAFF. The CDR3 DNA sequence: TGTGCCAGCAGTGGAGGCGCCACAAAGAACACTGAAGCTTTCTTT.

V is TRBV7-2 and J is TRBJ1-1; D gene uncertain. The V gene's germline CDR1 is SGHTA and CDR2 FQGNSA. CDR3 length equals 13 residues. Trimming removed 5 bases at V and 8 bases at J, with 15 bases between. CDR3 amino acids: CASSQRLRWEAFF. DNA of the CDR3: TGTGCCAGCAGCCAGCGACTGCGGTGGGAAGCTTTCTTT.

V and J are TRBV5-6 and TRBJ1-2, with a tentative D call TRBD1 (5 bases). CDR3 length equals 16 residues. The germline CDR1 and CDR2 sequences are SGHDT and YYEEEE. Trimming removed 2 bases from V and 4 bases from J, with 18 bases in between. The CDR3 DNA sequence: TGTGCCAGCAGCTTACTTCGCGGGGCAGTTGGCTATGGCTACACCTTC. Its translation is CASSLLRGAVGYGYTF.

The chain couples TRBV4-3 to TRBJ2-1; the match to TRBD2 covers 10 bases. Germline lookup yields CDR1 LGHNA and CDR2 YSLEER. Trimming took 0 bases from V and 5 from J; bases not matched to a gene: 4. This CDR3 is 16 amino acids long. The CDR3 DNA follows: TGCGCCAGCAGCCAAGATGTTACTAGCGGGAACAATGAGCAGTTCTTC. Translated, it gives CASSQDVTSGNNEQFF.

The V gene is TRBV2, the J gene TRBJ1-1; D gene uncertain. Germline lookup yields CDR1 SNHLY and CDR2 FYNNEI. This CDR3 comprises 13 residues. V was cut by 7 bases and J by 0 bases, with 9 bases left in between. The CDR3: CASKEEMNTEAFF. The CDR3 DNA is TGTGCCAGCAAGGAGGAAATGAACACTGAAGCTTTCTTT.

CDR3 amino acids: CASSAGTGEGREKLFF. For the CDR3, the DNA is TGTGCCAGCAGTGCCGGGACAGGGGAGGGTCGGGAAAAACTGTTTTTT. The chain links TRBV2 to TRBJ1-4; 10 nucleotides align to TRBD1. Germline V CDR1 and CDR2: SNHLY, FYNNEI. This CDR3 is 16 amino acids long. V dropped 4 bases and J dropped 8; count of bases not matched to a gene: 10.

The V gene is TRBV6-5, the J gene TRBJ2-2, with no clear D. The CDR3 has 14 residues. V was pared by 0 bases and J by 3 bases, with 5 bases between. From germline, CDR1 is MNHEY and CDR2 SVGAGI. CDR3 DNA: TGTGCCAGCAGTTACTCCGAGTACACCGGGGAGCTGTTTTTT. Amino acids: CASSYSEYTGELFF.

The CDR3 is CASTSTSGKGTGELFF. The CDR3 nucleotides read TGTGCCAGCACCTCGACTAGCGGGAAAGGCACCGGGGAGCTGTTTTTT. The chain has TRBV5-6 and TRBJ2-2; TRBD2 aligns across 11 bases. CDR1 SGHDT and CDR2 YYEEEE come from the germline V gene. This CDR3 has 16 amino acids. Trimming cost V 6 bases and J 4 bases; bases outside gene matches: 8.

The chain has TRBV27 and TRBJ2-3; D is undetermined. V was clipped by 3 bases and J by 4 bases, with 14 bases between them. Germline CDR1 and CDR2: MNHEY and SMNVEV (reference sequence). The CDR3 sequence is 15 residues long. CDR3 sequence (DNA): TGTGCCAGCAGTTTCGGAGACTGGCGGCCAGATACGCAGTATTTT. It codes for CASSFGDWRPDTQYF.

In its sample, this clone was seen once. The chain combines TRBV14 with TRBJ1-1; D is uncertain. The germline gives CDR1 SGHDN, CDR2 FVKESK. Trimming took off 3 bases at V and 8 bases at J, with 13 bases between the two ends. The CDR3 totals 13 residues. CDR3 in amino acids: CASSHFFEAEAFF. CDR3 DNA sequence: TGTGCCAGCAGCCACTTCTTTGAGGCCGAAGCTTTCTTT. Complete variable domain (other parts from reference TRBV14 and TRBJ1-1): EAGVTQFPSHSVIEKGQTVTLRCDPISGHDNLYWYRRVMGKEIKFLLHFVKESKQDESGMPNNRFLAERTGGTYSTLKVQPAELEDSGVYFCASSHFFEAEAFFGQGTRLTVV.

The chain joins TRBV5-1 to TRBJ1-1; possibly TRBD1 for D (6 bases). Trimming took off 4 bases at V and 1 base at J, with 14 bases between the two ends. Germline-derived CDR1 and CDR2 are SGHRS and YFSETQ. CDR3 length: 15 amino acids. For the CDR3, the DNA is TGCGCCAGCAGCGACCCCCGGGGGGCGAACACTGAAGCTTTCTTT. Its translation: CASSDPRGANTEAFF. Supplemented by reference TRBV5-1 and TRBJ1-1, the full variable domain reads KAGVTQTPRYLIKTRGQQVTLSCSPISGHRSVSWYQQTPGQGLQFLFEYFSETQRNKGNFPGRFSGRQFSNSRSEMNVSTLELGDSALYLCASSDPRGANTEAFFGQGTRLTVV.

Concerning this clone: The same CDR3 can be traced to other DNA sequences in this sample. This chain links TRBV6-5 with TRBJ1-2; TRBD1 matches 7 bases. Germline loops: CDR1 MNHEY, CDR2 SVGAGI. The CDR3 has 13 residues. V was pared by 6 bases and J by 7 bases, with 8 bases of the junction left unmatched. Here the CDR3 reads CASSRPTGFGYTF. The CDR3 region has the DNA TGTGCCAGCAGCCGCCCGACAGGGTTTGGCTACACCTTC.

The chain combines TRBV25-1 with TRBJ2-3; a possible D gene is TRBD1 (6 bases). Trimming took 10 bases from V and 5 from J, leaving 13 bases between them. In germline, CDR1 is MGHDK, CDR2 SYGVNS. The CDR3 is 12 residues long. The CDR3 bases are TGTGCCACCAACAGAGGGGGAGATACGCAGTATTTT. Residues: CATNRGGDTQYF.

The chain's CDR3 is CASSLSIQGAGGYTF. CDR3 nucleotides: TGTGCCAGCAGTTTATCGATACAGGGGGCTGGTGGCTACACCTTC. The V gene is TRBV27, the J gene TRBJ1-2; 9 bases match TRBD1. With 0 bases clipped from V and 7 bases from J, the junction kept 6 bases outside the gene matches. The CDR3 loop spans 15 amino acids. The germline CDR1 and CDR2 sequences are MNHEY and SMNVEV (reference sequence).

This chain links TRBV15 with TRBJ2-7; D not resolved. The CDR3 totals 13 residues. The V gene's germline CDR1 is LNHNV and CDR2 YYDKDF (reference sequence). The V end lost 3 bases, the J end lost 3 bases, and 9 bases lay between the germline ends. CDR3 in amino acids: CATSSGSGYEQYF. DNA for the CDR3: TGTGCCACCAGCAGCGGGTCGGGCTACGAGCAGTACTTC.